This T cell receptor (beta chain) was retrieved from a study of T cells after yellow fever vaccination. Findings and caveats of the study: When the response was secondary, it was weaker but reached its peak faster, day 5 versus 15. The booster saw the reappearance of most primary-vaccination clones (approximately 96% CD4, about 85% CD8). The study noted that FACS-sorted repertoires could contain abundant clonotypes contaminating from the bulk population.

TCR cDNA was made by 5'RACE template switching, adding a universal primer site and UMIs. TCRdb re-analysed the 5' RACE reads in MiXCR, keeping a single row per CDR3 protein. The repertoire holds approximately 300,000 distinct CDR3 sequences, with around 6.8% as singletons. Turning to this clonotype: Its antigen is currently unknown.

Sequenced material: PBMCs, taken roughly 47 days after the first yellow fever vaccination. This clonotype originated in a man in his late teens or twenties who received the YFV17D yellow fever vaccine.

CDR3 bases: TGTGCCAGCAGCTATAGAGGGGGGGGTTGGGCTAATGAAAAACTGTTTTTT. As protein: CASSYRGGGWANEKLFF. The J gene is TRBJ1-4, the V gene TRBV11-2, with D perhaps matching TRBD1 (6 bases). Per germline, CDR1 SGHAT and CDR2 FQNNGV. V gave up 4 bases and J gave up 3 bases, with 18 bases separating them. The CDR3 is made up of 17 amino acids.